What follows describes a single TCR beta chain. Germline CDR1 SGHNT, CDR2 YYREEE (reference sequence). The CDR3 sequence is 14 residues long. Deletions cut 4 bases from V and 4 bases from J, with 14 bases between. In the authors' methods: For nucleated cells, counts were estimated from reference gene primer amplification. Sequencing was performed with immunoSEQ multiplex PCR; in TCRdb, only in-frame clones are kept and a portion is missing. V, J and clone size reflect that table, while D and trimming were determined from the DNA. The data hold 65,000 to 95,000 clones, with approximately 91% observed a single time. The source of the sample is a study of blood T cell repertoires in COVID-19.

The chain recombines TRBV5-4 with TRBJ1-2, with a weak D call TRBD1 (6 bases). The TCR originated in a man between 65 and 85 years old with active or convalescent COVID-19. The sequencing input was peripheral blood. CDR3 loop: CASSALTGGYGYTF. The CDR3 coding sequence is TGTGCCAGCAGCGCGTTGACAGGAGGCTATGGCTACACCTTC.